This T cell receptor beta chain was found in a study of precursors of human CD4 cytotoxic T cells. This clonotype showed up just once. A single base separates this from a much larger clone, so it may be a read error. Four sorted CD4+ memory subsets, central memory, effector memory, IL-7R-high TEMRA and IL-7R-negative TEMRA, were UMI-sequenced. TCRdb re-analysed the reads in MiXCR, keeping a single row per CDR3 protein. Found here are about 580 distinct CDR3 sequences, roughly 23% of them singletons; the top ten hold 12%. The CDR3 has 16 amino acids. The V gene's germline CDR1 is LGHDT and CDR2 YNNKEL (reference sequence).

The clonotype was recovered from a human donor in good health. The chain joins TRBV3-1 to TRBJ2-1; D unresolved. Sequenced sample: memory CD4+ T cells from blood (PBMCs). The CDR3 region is CASTRRLGGSYNGQFF. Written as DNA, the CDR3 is TGTGCCAGCACCCGTCGGTTGGGCGGCTCCTACAATGGGCAGTTCTTC.